The present T cell receptor beta chain was sequenced within a study of blood T cell repertoires in COVID-19. Study details: Whether acute or convalescent, the COVID-19 samples came from the United States, Italy and Spain. Nucleic acid was either cDNA or gDNA, and it came from T cells, B-cell-depleted T cells, or PBMCs.

Original processing methods: Reference gene primers were amplified, and this amplification served to estimate nucleated cell counts. The data were produced by immunoSEQ multiplex PCR, yet TCRdb's version contains in-frame clones alone and is incomplete. V and J calls and clone size follow that table, whereas D and trimming were derived from the DNA. The sample yields 20,000 or so clones, 75% to 95% seen once. Germline CDR1 MNHEY, CDR2 SVGEGT. Trimming took 4 bases from V and 0 from J, leaving 15 bases between them. The CDR3 sequence is 17 residues long. This sequence was found in a woman aged 70-85 years with active COVID-19. The sequencing sample was made of peripheral blood. The chain recombines TRBV6-2 or TRBV6-3 with TRBJ2-2; TRBD1 might be the D (6 bases). The CDR3 loop reads CASSFGQSQTNTGELFF. The CDR3 DNA sequence: TGTGCCAGCAGTTTTGGACAGAGCCAAACGAACACCGGGGAGCTGTTTTTT.